By its share, the clone carrying this TCR beta chain is medium-sized (0.01 to 0.1%). As yet, its antigen is unknown. Sequencing of the DNA from cultured CD4+ T cells was carried out with the Oncomine TCR Beta short-read assay. TCRdb re-derived calls from the PCR reads in MiXCR, one entry per CDR3 protein. The sample contains 12,000 or so distinct CDR3 sequences, roughly 58% of which appear only once. These data originate in a study of vaccination and CD4 T cells after COVID-19. Study conclusions and caveats: From a median of about 21 to 40, SARS-CoV-2-reactive clonotypes increased, though not significantly.

J was trimmed by 7 bases and V by 2 bases; bases with no gene match: 7. This CDR3 has 16 residues. Germline V gives CDR1 DFQATT, CDR2 SNEGSKA (reference sequence). Treatment of the sample: approximately nine-day PBMC culture with coronavirus spike peptide pools or control peptides (ViraFEST assay). The chain couples TRBV20-1 to TRBJ2-1; 14 bases align to TRBD2. Input material: CD4+ T cells from blood, cultured in vitro. The receptor's source is a human donor who had recovered from COVID-19. CDR3 in DNA: TGCAGTGCTAGACCCGGACTAGCGGGAGGTGCAAATGAGCAGTTCTTC. Protein product: CSARPGLAGGANEQFF.